These 18 T cell receptor beta chains came from one sample sequenced in a study of siplizumab effects on memory and regulatory T cells. TCRdb's table, derived via immunoSEQ multiplex PCR, lists solely in-frame clones and lacks some. The sample holds 120,000 or so clones, 80% to 95% seen once. Material for sequencing was CD4+ T cells sorted from blood. Receptors originate from a human donor in good health.

This chain's CDR3 is CASNHPEAGAYEQYF. In nucleotides, the CDR3 is TGTGCCAGCAATCACCCTGAAGCGGGCGCCTACGAGCAGTACTTC. This chain connects TRBV25-1 to TRBJ2-7; tentatively, D is TRBD2 (6 bases). This CDR3 is 15 amino acids long. Per germline, CDR1 MGHDK and CDR2 SYGVNS. With 7 bases removed from V and 2 bases from J, the gap between germline ends came to 18 bases.

In DNA, the CDR3 is TGTGCCAGCAGCTTAGGGGGACTGGGAAACACCATATATTTT. Protein sequence: CASSLGGLGNTIYF. This rearrangement joins TRBV11-2 to TRBJ1-3, with D maybe TRBD1 (5 bases). The V end was cut by 1 base, the J end by 4 bases, with 8 bases between. The CDR3 runs to 14 residues. The germline V gene has CDR1 SGHAT and CDR2 FQNNGV.

The V gene is TRBV6-5, the J gene TRBJ2-2, with D possibly being TRBD2 (5 bases). V was cut by 2 bases and J by 2 bases, with 9 bases left in between. The CDR3 sequence is 15 residues long. CDR1 MNHEY and CDR2 SVGAGI come from the germline V gene. In nucleotides, the CDR3 is TGTGCCAGCAGTTACCTGGGGAGAAACACCGGGGAGCTGTTTTTT. It codes for CASSYLGRNTGELFF.

This sequence joins TRBV6-6 and TRBJ1-5; D not certain. CDR1 and CDR2 (germline): MNHNY, SVGAGI (reference sequence). This CDR3 has 15 amino acids. With 4 bases removed from V and 0 bases from J, the gap between germline ends came to 10 bases. CDR3 protein: CASSSGRYSNQPQHF. The CDR3 DNA reads TGTGCCAGCAGTTCTGGGAGATATAGCAATCAGCCCCAGCATTTT.

CDR3 amino acids: CASSQSDRQGYTF. In DNA form, the CDR3 reads TGTGCCAGCAGCCAGAGTGACCGGCAGGGCTACACCTTC. The chain recombines TRBV7-2 with TRBJ1-2; D unresolved. The CDR3 sequence is 13 residues long. Germline CDR1 SGHTA, CDR2 FQGNSA. The V gene lost 5 bases and the J gene lost 8 bases, with 15 bases spanning the gap. Full variable domain (missing parts from reference TRBV7-2 and TRBJ1-2): GAGVSQSPSNKVTEKGKDVELRCDPISGHTALYWYRQSLGQGLEFLIYFQGNSAPDKSGLPSDRFSAERTGGSVSTLTIQRTQQEDSAVYLCASSQSDRQGYTFGSGTRLTVV.

The V call is TRBV6-1, the J call TRBJ1-3; possible D gene TRBD1, 5 bases. The CDR3 spans 15 residues. CDR1 is MNHNS, CDR2 SASEGT, per germline. V shed 4 bases and J shed 3 bases, with 13 bases lying between them. The DNA of the CDR3 is TGTGCCAGCAGTGGACAGTATTCATATGGAAACACCATATATTTT. This codes for CASSGQYSYGNTIYF.

J is TRBJ2-7 and V is TRBV6-1; 9 bases align to TRBD1. CDR3 size: 15 residues. CDR1 MNHNS and CDR2 SASEGT come from the germline V gene. The junction had 1 base not matched to a gene; V was cut back by 0 bases and J by 1 base. In nucleotides, the CDR3 is TGTGCCAGCAGTGAAGCCGGGACAGGGTCCTACGAGCAGTACTTC. Translated, it gives CASSEAGTGSYEQYF.

This chain uses TRBV6-5 with TRBJ1-1, with 7 bases that match TRBD1. This CDR3 is 11 amino acids long. Germline CDR1 MNHEY, CDR2 SVGAGI. The ends lost 5 bases at V and 10 bases at J; junction bases unmatched: 4. CDR3: CASSRQGSAFF. CDR3 DNA: TGTGCCAGCAGTCGACAGGGATCAGCTTTCTTT.

The V call is TRBV25-1, the J call TRBJ2-5; D is unresolved. The CDR3 length is 15 residues. Germline CDR1 reads MGHDK; CDR2 reads SYGVNS. V lost 2 bases and J lost 4, with 14 bases in between. The CDR3 DNA reads as TGTGCCAGCAGTGAACTGGATAGCAGTCGAGAGACCCAGTACTTC. This encodes CASSELDSSRETQYF.

The V gene is TRBV7-2, the J gene TRBJ1-1; D gene unclear. The CDR3 extends over 15 amino acids. CDR1 SGHTA and CDR2 FQGNSA come from the germline V gene. The V end lost 5 bases, the J end lost 2 bases, and 15 bases lay between the germline ends. The CDR3: CASSGSSRSNTEAFF. CDR3 DNA: TGTGCCAGCAGCGGTTCTTCAAGGTCTAACACTGAAGCTTTCTTT.

V and J are TRBV6-1 and TRBJ1-2; TRBD1 matches at 7 bases. Losses at the gene ends were 6 bases for V and 5 bases for J; bases not matched to a gene: 9. The V gene's germline CDR1 is MNHNS and CDR2 SASEGT. The CDR3 spans 14 residues. The CDR3 DNA sequence: TGTGCCAGCAGGCCCCCCGGGACAGTATATGGCTACACCTTC. It translates to CASRPPGTVYGYTF.

This sequence joins TRBV4-1 and TRBJ1-2, with D hard to call. This CDR3 comprises 14 residues. Germline CDR1 and CDR2: MGHRA and YSYEKL. Trimming left V 0 bases short and J 4 bases short, with 9 bases between. The CDR3 nucleotides read TGCGCCAGCAGCCAAGATCGCAGGTTCTATGGCTACACCTTC. Translating it yields CASSQDRRFYGYTF.

This chain uses TRBV7-2 with TRBJ2-7; D possibly uses TRBD1 or TRBD2 (5 bases each). Looked up from germline, CDR1 is SGHTA and CDR2 is FQGNSA. Trimming stripped 1 base from V and 1 base from J, with 11 bases between. The CDR3 is 15 amino acids. The CDR3 DNA reads TGTGCCAGCAGCTTAGGTGGGGACGGATCCTACGAGCAGTACTTC. Its protein is CASSLGGDGSYEQYF.

The CDR3 coding sequence is TGTGCCTGGAGTGTAGCGTTTAGCACAGATACGCAGTATTTT. It translates to CAWSVAFSTDTQYF. The rearrangement joins TRBV30 to TRBJ2-3, with unresolved D. Looked up from germline, CDR1 is GTSNPN and CDR2 is SVGIG (reference sequence). V lost 0 bases to trimming and J lost 0 bases, with 7 bases between them. The CDR3 spans 14 residues.

The rearrangement uses TRBV11-2 and TRBJ1-3; D perhaps matches TRBD1 (6 bases). V was cut by 3 bases and J by 8 bases, with 14 bases left in between. Germline-derived CDR1 and CDR2 are SGHAT and FQNNGV. The CDR3 sequence is 14 residues long. CDR3 amino acids: CASSFGKGGHTIYF. Here the CDR3 DNA reads TGTGCCAGCAGCTTTGGGAAGGGGGGACACACCATATATTTT.

The chain couples TRBV11-2 to TRBJ2-7; tentative D call: TRBD1 (5 bases). Germline V gene lookup returns CDR1 SGHAT and CDR2 FQNNGV. V was pared by 5 bases and J by 5 bases, with 13 bases between. The CDR3 length is 13 residues. CDR3 nucleotides: TGTGCCAGCAGCCTCGTGGGGCAGGACGAGCAGTACTTC. It translates to CASSLVGQDEQYF.

The chain links TRBV5-1 to TRBJ2-3; TRBD2 is a possible D gene (5 bases). In germline, CDR1 is SGHRS, CDR2 YFSETQ. CDR3 length equals 14 residues. Trimming stripped 9 bases from V and 3 bases from J, with 17 bases between. The DNA of the CDR3 is TGCGCCACCTCATGGGTAGCGTTAACAGATACGCAGTATTTT. Its protein product is CATSWVALTDTQYF.

CDR3 nucleotides: TGTGCCAGCTCACCACCCTCCCGGGGTGGGAGCTCCTACGAGCAGTACTTC. Translating gives CASSPPSRGGSSYEQYF. J is TRBJ2-7 and V is TRBV18, with TRBD2 as a possible D gene (5 bases). The CDR3 loop spans 17 amino acids. With 0 bases removed from V and 0 bases from J, the gap between germline ends came to 15 bases. Germline CDR1 reads KGHSH; CDR2 reads LQKENI.